The 10 T cell receptor beta chains in this list originate from one sample, sequenced in a study of control samples from healthy donors and cancer patients. TCRdb's copy holds only in-frame clones and misses some; the assay was immunoSEQ multiplex PCR. The sample shows about 42,000 clones, around four fifths of them seen only once. Source material: blood. The receptors originated from a man between 60 and 75 years old in good health.

This clone was observed a few times. The rearrangement uses TRBV3-1 (or the pseudogene TRBV3-2) and TRBJ1-6; D gene uncertain. Trimming left V 6 bases short and J 9 bases short, with 12 bases between. CDR3 size: 13 residues. The germline CDR1 and CDR2 sequences are LGHDT and YNNKEL (reference sequence). The CDR3 DNA reads as TGTGCCAGCAGTCCCGGGTGGGGTTCACCCCTCCACTTT. Its translation is CASSPGWGSPLHF.

The genes are TRBV5-1 and TRBJ1-1, with 8 bases identical to TRBD1. The CDR3 length is 15 residues. V lost 1 base, J lost 1 base, and 3 bases stayed unmatched. Germline lookup yields CDR1 SGHRS and CDR2 YFSETQ. Written as DNA, the CDR3 is TGCGCCAGCAGCTTGTCCGGGACAGGGAACACTGAAGCTTTCTTT. Amino acid sequence: CASSLSGTGNTEAFF. Filled out from reference TRBV5-1 and TRBJ1-1, the complete variable domain reads KAGVTQTPRYLIKTRGQQVTLSCSPISGHRSVSWYQQTPGQGLQFLFEYFSETQRNKGNFPGRFSGRQFSNSRSEMNVSTLELGDSALYLCASSLSGTGNTEAFFGQGTRLTVV.

The chain couples TRBV3-1 (or the pseudogene TRBV3-2) to TRBJ1-2, with 7 bases matching TRBD1. Germline loops: CDR1 LGHDT, CDR2 YNNKEL (reference sequence). V was pared by 4 bases and J by 4 bases, with 6 bases of the junction left unmatched. The CDR3 length is 14 residues. CDR3 sequence: CASSPSGQAYGYTF. The CDR3 DNA follows: TGTGCCAGCAGCCCCTCTGGACAGGCCTATGGCTACACCTTC.

The V call is TRBV28, the J call TRBJ1-4, with D possibly matching TRBD1 (5 bases). CDR3 size: 16 residues. The V and J ends lost 7 bases and 8 bases respectively, with 23 bases between them. Germline-derived CDR1 and CDR2 are MDHEN and SYDVKM. The chain's CDR3 is CASIPRSGGFGEKLFF. CDR3 DNA: TGTGCCAGCATCCCTCGATCGGGGGGGTTTGGCGAAAAACTGTTTTTT.

This sequence joins TRBV14 and TRBJ1-4, with D possibly TRBD1 on 6 matching bases. With 5 bases removed from V and 8 bases from J, the gap between germline ends came to 18 bases. The CDR3 has 15 amino acids. Germline-derived CDR1 and CDR2 are SGHDN and FVKESK. This CDR3 is CASSYTQGPGEKLFF. Written as DNA, the CDR3 is TGTGCCAGCAGCTACACACAGGGCCCAGGAGAAAAACTGTTTTTT.

Only one count was recorded for this clone. The CDR3 sequence is CASTESGGAYEQYF. DNA for the CDR3: TGTGCCAGCACTGAATCAGGGGGCGCGTACGAGCAGTACTTC. This chain connects TRBV18 to TRBJ2-7; 8 bases map to TRBD1. Germline V gene sequence: CDR1 KGHSH, CDR2 LQKENI. The V and J ends lost 8 bases and 4 bases, in that order; junction bases with no gene match: 10. The CDR3 has 14 amino acids.

V gene TRBV5-1 combines with J gene TRBJ1-2; D is undetermined. The V gene's germline CDR1 is SGHRS and CDR2 YFSETQ. The V end lost 4 bases, the J end lost 3 bases, and 7 bases lay between the germline ends. The CDR3 consists of 12 residues. CDR3 amino acids: CASSPEDYGYTF. In nucleotides, the CDR3 is TGCGCCAGCAGCCCAGAAGACTATGGCTACACCTTC.

The rearrangement uses TRBV5-5 and TRBJ1-1; a weak D match, TRBD1 (6 bases). V lost 4 bases, J lost 10 bases, and 23 bases lay in between. The CDR3 extends over 15 amino acids. Germline-derived CDR1 and CDR2 are SGHKS and YYEKEE (reference sequence). This CDR3 reads CASSRQLNRAGGAFF. CDR3 nucleotide sequence: TGTGCCAGCAGCCGACAACTAAACAGGGCAGGCGGAGCTTTCTTT.

The chain carries TRBV6-5 and TRBJ2-5; D call uncertain. The CDR3 runs 16 residues. V was clipped by 0 bases and J by 0 bases, with 11 bases between them. Germline lookup yields CDR1 MNHEY and CDR2 SVGAGI. In nucleotides, the CDR3 is TGTGCCAGCAGTTACTCGAAATACACTCACCAAGAGACCCAGTACTTC. It yields the protein CASSYSKYTHQETQYF.

CDR3 sequence: CASSLSAGNYGYTF. The DNA for the CDR3 is TGTGCCAGCAGTTTGTCAGCCGGGAACTATGGCTACACCTTC. The rearrangement joins TRBV28 to TRBJ1-2, with unresolved D. V lost 3 bases and J lost 2, with 10 bases in between. Germline loops: CDR1 MDHEN, CDR2 SYDVKM. CDR3 length equals 14 residues.